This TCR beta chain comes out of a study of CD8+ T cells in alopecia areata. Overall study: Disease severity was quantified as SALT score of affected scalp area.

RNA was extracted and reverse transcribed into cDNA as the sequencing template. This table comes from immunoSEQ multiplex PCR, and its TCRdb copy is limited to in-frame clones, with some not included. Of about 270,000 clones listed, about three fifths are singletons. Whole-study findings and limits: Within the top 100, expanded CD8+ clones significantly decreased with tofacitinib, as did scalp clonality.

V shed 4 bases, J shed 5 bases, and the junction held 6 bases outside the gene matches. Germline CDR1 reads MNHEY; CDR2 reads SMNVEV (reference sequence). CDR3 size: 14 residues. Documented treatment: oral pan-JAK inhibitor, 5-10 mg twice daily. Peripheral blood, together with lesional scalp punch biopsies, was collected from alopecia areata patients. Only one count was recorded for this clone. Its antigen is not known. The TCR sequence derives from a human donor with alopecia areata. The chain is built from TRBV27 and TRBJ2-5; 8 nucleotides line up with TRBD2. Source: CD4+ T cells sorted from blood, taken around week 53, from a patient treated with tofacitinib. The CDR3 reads CASSSLSGDETQYF. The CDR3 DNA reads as TGTGCCAGCAGTTCCCTTAGCGGGGACGAGACCCAGTACTTC.